The subject of this entry is one TCR beta chain. The data were taken from a study of T cell clones after liver transplantation. This CDR3 region has 15 residues. The germline gives CDR1 SGHAT, CDR2 FQNNGV. The ends were cut back, 5 bases at V and 1 base at J, with 11 bases in the middle. Libraries were prepared by immunoSEQ multiplex PCR; TCRdb keeps only in-frame clonotypes and omits some of them. The data contain about 45,000 clones, around 84% of them singletons. Sample: CD4+ T cells from blood, taken 24 months after liver transplant. V usage is TRBV11-2 and J usage is TRBJ2-2; D remains unclear. The source is a human patient who received a liver transplant. Some T cells may originate from the graft donor. CDR3 region: CASSQLTGNTGELFF. CDR3 nucleotide sequence: TGTGCCAGCAGCCAGCTGACTGGGAACACCGGGGAGCTGTTTTTT.